These 29 T cell receptor beta chains were all obtained from the same sample, sequenced in a study of shared clonotypes between healthy human individuals. Assay used: immunoSEQ multiplex PCR; TCRdb lists only in-frame clones, some missing. The sample has under 1,100,000 clones, around 82% seen once. The sequenced sample was memory CD4+ T cells from PBMCs. The subset here: CD45RA-negative fraction. The receptors stem from a man between 18 and 35 years old in good health. Some clones in this sample may be carry-over from other donors' samples.

The CDR3 coding sequence is TGCGCCAGCAGTAAAACAGGGATGGAAGGAGGAAACACCATATATTTT. Its protein product is CASSKTGMEGGNTIYF. The chain joins TRBV5-1 to TRBJ1-3, with D maybe TRBD1 (6 bases). The CDR3 extends over 16 amino acids. The V and J ends lost 5 bases and 4 bases respectively, with 19 bases between them. Germline V gene sequence: CDR1 SGHRS, CDR2 YFSETQ.

This chain uses TRBV30 with TRBJ1-4, with D uncertain. The CDR3 runs 14 residues. Germline V CDR1 and CDR2: GTSNPN, SVGIG (reference sequence). V was cut by 0 bases and J by 0 bases, with 5 bases left in between. The DNA of the CDR3 is TGTGCCTGGAGTGTACTTGCAACTAATGAAAAACTGTTTTTT. Protein product: CAWSVLATNEKLFF.

The table lists this clone with a few counts. The rearrangement links TRBV7-6 to TRBJ2-3; 7 bases are a match to TRBD2. Germline V gene sequence: CDR1 SGHVS, CDR2 FNYEAQ. V gave up 4 bases and J gave up 0 bases; unmatched junction bases: 16. This CDR3 contains 19 residues. CDR3 amino acids: CASSCTFVGGVSSTDTQYF. DNA of the CDR3: TGTGCCAGCAGCTGCACCTTTGTGGGAGGGGTAAGTAGCACAGATACGCAGTATTTT.

As regards this clone: The sample holds other DNA sequences that translate to the same CDR3. This chain connects TRBV28 to TRBJ2-7, with 10 positions matching TRBD2. The CDR3 has 15 amino acids. Germline values: CDR1 MDHEN, CDR2 SYDVKM. V was clipped by 6 bases and J by 2 bases; unmatched bases: 7. The CDR3 DNA is TGTGCCAGCAGCCCTGGACTAGCGGCTACCTACGAGCAGTACTTC. It is translated as CASSPGLAATYEQYF.

Comments on this clone: A read error may explain this, as a much larger clone is one base away. The identical CDR3 is also encoded by other nucleotide sequences in the sample. The rearrangement uses TRBV5-1 and TRBJ2-7; no firm D call. Germline V gene data show CDR1 as SGHRS and CDR2 as YFSETQ. The CDR3 is made up of 11 amino acids. The ends were cut back, 2 bases at V and 3 bases at J, with 3 bases in the middle. This CDR3 reads CASSFNYEQYF. CDR3 bases: TGCGCCAGCAGCTTTAACTACGAGCAGTACTTC. The full variable domain, in which reference TRBV5-1 and TRBJ2-7 provide the parts outside the CDR3, is KAGVTQTPRYLIKTRGQQVTLSCSPISGHRSVSWYQQTPGQGLQFLFEYFSETQRNKGNFPGRFSGRQFSNSRSEMNVSTLELGDSALYLCASSFNYEQYFGPGTRLTVT.

V and J are TRBV7-3 and TRBJ1-1; D remains unclear. Between the trimmed V and J ends, which lost 3 bases and 1 base, there was a span of 6 bases. Germline V gene lookup returns CDR1 SGHTA and CDR2 FQGTGA. This CDR3 region has 13 residues. The CDR3, as DNA: TGTGCCAGCAGCTTTAGGCAGAACACTGAAGCTTTCTTT. Residues: CASSFRQNTEAFF.

The chain employs TRBV4-1 and TRBJ2-1; weak D call: TRBD1 (7 bases). The V and J ends lost 4 bases and 4 bases respectively, with 17 bases between them. CDR3 size: 16 residues. Germline CDR1 and CDR2: MGHRA and YSYEKL. The CDR3: CASSLLARGTYNEQFF. CDR3 bases: TGCGCCAGCAGCCTTTTGGCCAGGGGGACTTACAATGAGCAGTTCTTC.

CDR3 sequence: CASRQGQDLSYEQYF. The CDR3 region has the DNA TGTGCCAGCAGACAAGGACAGGACCTCTCCTACGAGCAGTACTTC. The chain employs TRBV5-4 and TRBJ2-7; 7 nucleotides agree with TRBD1. CDR1 is SGHNT and CDR2 is YYREEE in the germline V gene (reference sequence). V was pared by 5 bases and J by 0 bases, with 8 bases of the junction left unmatched. CDR3 length: 15 amino acids.

The rearrangement uses TRBV30 and TRBJ1-1, with no clear D. Germline assignment: CDR1 GTSNPN and CDR2 SVGIG (reference sequence). The CDR3 covers 14 residues. The ends were cut back, 4 bases at V and 0 bases at J, with 12 bases in the middle. The CDR3 coding sequence is TGTGCCTGGACCCCTGGAAGGATGAACACTGAAGCTTTCTTT. It is translated as CAWTPGRMNTEAFF.

The rearrangement joins TRBV7-2 to TRBJ2-3; 8 bases are a match to TRBD2. Germline V lookup: CDR1 SGHTA, CDR2 FQGNSA. With 2 bases clipped from V and 7 bases from J, the junction kept 14 bases outside the gene matches. The CDR3 contains 17 residues. The CDR3 DNA follows: TGTGCCAGCAGCTTAATGCCCCCGGGACTAGATACTCATACGCAGTATTTT. This sequence encodes CASSLMPPGLDTHTQYF.

The rearrangement joins TRBV7-6 to TRBJ1-1, with a weak D call TRBD1 (6 bases). V dropped 3 bases and J dropped 1 base, with 12 bases sitting between them. In germline, CDR1 is SGHVS, CDR2 FNYEAQ. The CDR3 is 15 amino acids. The CDR3 nucleotides are TGTGCCAGCAGCTTGGGGGGCAGGGAGAACACTGAAGCTTTCTTT. Its protein product is CASSLGGRENTEAFF.

About this clone itself: A much larger clone sits a single nucleotide away, making a read error possible. Distinct nucleotide sequences in the sample also encode this CDR3. This sequence joins TRBV2 and TRBJ1-5; TRBD1 agrees at 11 bases. The germline gives CDR1 SNHLY, CDR2 FYNNEI. The length of the CDR3 is 14 residues. V shed 4 bases, J shed 6 bases, and the junction held 2 bases outside the gene matches. DNA of the CDR3: TGTGCCAGCAGTGGGACAGGGGGCAGTCAGCCCCAGCATTTT. The encoded protein is CASSGTGGSQPQHF.

V and J are TRBV2 and TRBJ2-1; no clear D gene. The germline CDR1 and CDR2 sequences are SNHLY and FYNNEI. There are 12 residues in the CDR3. V was trimmed by 5 bases and J by 4 bases, leaving 6 bases between them. The CDR3 is CASSPLYNEQFF. The DNA of the CDR3 is TGTGCCAGCAGTCCCTTATACAATGAGCAGTTCTTC.

In regard to this clone: It differs at one base from a far larger clone, so likely a read error. CDR3 region: CASSAGQGYNEQFF. The CDR3, as DNA: TGTGCCAGCAGCGCGGGACAGGGCTACAATGAGCAGTTCTTC. V gene TRBV9 combines with J gene TRBJ2-1, with TRBD1 matching over 9 bases. Germline CDR1 and CDR2: SGDLS and YYNGEE. This CDR3 has 14 residues. V was clipped by 3 bases and J by 3 bases; unmatched bases: 1.

The chain links TRBV19 to TRBJ2-7, with 7 nucleotides matching TRBD1. The CDR3 is 14 residues long. Germline V gene data show CDR1 as LNHDA and CDR2 as SQIVND (reference sequence). The junction had 6 bases not matched to a gene; V was cut back by 6 bases and J by 1 base. CDR3 DNA: TGTGCCAGTAGCAGGACAGGCCCGTCCTACGAGCAGTACTTC. It specifies CASSRTGPSYEQYF.

The chain joins TRBV6-1 to TRBJ1-5; D ambiguous. Germline V lookup: CDR1 MNHNS, CDR2 SASEGT. V lost 5 bases to trimming and J lost 5 bases, with 16 bases between them. This CDR3 spans 15 amino acids. The CDR3 protein is CASSSPSRGDQPQHF. CDR3 nucleotides: TGTGCCAGCAGTAGTCCATCGAGAGGTGATCAGCCCCAGCATTTT.

Only one count was recorded for this clone. The V gene is TRBV11-2, the J gene TRBJ2-2; TRBD1 matches 11 bases. V lost 5 bases and J lost 5; bases outside the gene matches: 7. Germline V gives CDR1 SGHAT, CDR2 FQNNGV. The CDR3 is 16 amino acids. This CDR3 reads CASSPWTGGRTGELFF. Written as DNA, the CDR3 is TGTGCCAGCAGCCCGTGGACAGGGGGCAGGACCGGGGAGCTGTTTTTT.

The chain recombines TRBV6-5 with TRBJ1-2; D is unresolved. CDR3 size: 15 residues. The germline gives CDR1 MNHEY, CDR2 SVGAGI. V dropped 4 bases and J dropped 0 bases, with 12 bases sitting between them. The CDR3 bases are TGTGCCAGCAGTTCCCAGACTGAAGCTAACTATGGCTACACCTTC. It specifies CASSSQTEANYGYTF.

The chain links TRBV5-1 to TRBJ2-3, with D possibly matching TRBD1 (5 bases). Trimming took off 1 base at V and 9 bases at J, with 9 bases between the two ends. The CDR3 contains 12 residues. Germline values: CDR1 SGHRS, CDR2 YFSETQ. The CDR3 here is CASSLYPGTQYF. As DNA, the CDR3 is TGCGCCAGCAGCTTGTATCCAGGGACGCAGTATTTT.

This clone is a singleton in its sample. The chain joins TRBV18 to TRBJ2-7; 7 bases align to TRBD1. CDR1 is KGHSH, CDR2 LQKENI, per germline. CDR3 size: 13 residues. Losses at the gene ends were 6 bases for V and 9 bases for J; bases not matched to a gene: 11. CDR3 nucleotides: TGTGCCAGCTCGGCACAGGGGACGTTGCGGCAGTACTTC. Its protein product is CASSAQGTLRQYF.

This clone was found a few times. The chain joins TRBV5-5 to TRBJ1-2; no definite D call. The CDR3 runs 14 residues. Deletions cut 0 bases from V and 4 bases from J, with 10 bases between. The germline CDR1 and CDR2 sequences are SGHKS and YYEKEE (reference sequence). The CDR3 protein is CASSLGGNGYGYTF. The CDR3 DNA is TGTGCCAGCAGCTTGGGAGGGAACGGCTATGGCTACACCTTC.

This rearrangement joins TRBV2 to TRBJ2-3, with a possible D match to TRBD1 (5 bases). With 7 bases removed from V and 4 bases from J, the gap between germline ends came to 15 bases. Germline CDR1 and CDR2: SNHLY and FYNNEI. This CDR3 has 14 amino acids. The CDR3 spells CASKIDRSSDTQYF. The CDR3, as DNA: TGTGCCAGCAAAATCGACAGAAGTTCAGATACGCAGTATTTT.

The chain couples TRBV2 to TRBJ2-5; D remains unclear. Gene TRBJ2-7 matches the end of the DNA better, so the J call may be wrong. The CDR3 length is 13 residues. Germline CDR1 SNHLY, CDR2 FYNNEI. For the CDR3, the DNA is TGTGCCAGCACTCGTCAGATAGCCTACGAGCAGTACTTC. This sequence encodes CASTRQIAYEQYF.

This chain joins TRBV6-4 and TRBJ1-5, with D possibly matching TRBD1 (5 bases). The V and J ends lost 7 bases and 4 bases respectively, with 26 bases between them. Per the germline V gene, CDR1 is MRHNA and CDR2 is SNTAGT. This CDR3 spans 18 amino acids. In DNA form, the CDR3 reads TGTGCCAGCACCCAAGGGACCCAGGACCCAGAAGGGAATCAGCCCCAGCATTTT. It encodes CASTQGTQDPEGNQPQHF.

The V call is TRBV5-4, the J call TRBJ2-5; D is possibly TRBD2 (6 bases). This CDR3 contains 12 residues. Germline V gene lookup returns CDR1 SGHNT and CDR2 YYREEE (reference sequence). Trimming cost V 10 bases and J 0 bases, with 10 bases left between them. The CDR3 region is CAVGGNQETQYF. In nucleotides, the CDR3 is TGTGCCGTCGGGGGAAACCAAGAGACCCAGTACTTC.

A single count supports this clone. The V gene is TRBV5-8, the J gene TRBJ2-7, with a weak D call TRBD1 (6 bases). Trimming stripped 5 bases from V and 7 bases from J, with 19 bases between. This CDR3 is built from 14 residues. From germline, CDR1 is SGHTS and CDR2 YDEGEE. The CDR3: CASRIHRNRDEQYF. The CDR3 coding sequence is TGTGCCAGCAGGATCCACCGGAACAGGGATGAGCAGTACTTC.

The rearrangement links TRBV6-5 to TRBJ2-1; D is uncertain. The V and J ends lost 6 bases and 4 bases respectively, with 16 bases between them. In germline, CDR1 is MNHEY, CDR2 SVGAGI. The CDR3 contains 15 residues. CDR3 DNA: TGTGCCAGCAGAAACGGACGCCTTTTATACAATGAGCAGTTCTTC. Protein sequence: CASRNGRLLYNEQFF.

As for this clone: The sample holds other DNA sequences that translate to the same CDR3. The V gene is TRBV7-3, the J gene TRBJ2-1; D remains ambiguous. There are 13 residues in the CDR3. The germline CDR1 and CDR2 sequences are SGHTA and FQGTGA. Trimming cost V 0 bases and J 4 bases, with 4 bases left between them. CDR3 region: CASSLTPYNEQFF. CDR3 nucleotides: TGTGCCAGCAGCTTAACACCGTACAATGAGCAGTTCTTC. Full variable domain (remainder filled in from reference TRBV7-3 and TRBJ2-1): GAGVSQTPSNKVTEKGKYVELRCDPISGHTALYWYRQSLGQGPEFLIYFQGTGAADDSGLPNDRFFAVRPEGSVSTLKIQRTERGDSAVYLCASSLTPYNEQFFGPGTRLTVL.

The chain employs TRBV15 and TRBJ1-1; D gene ambiguous. Trimming pared 0 bases from V and 11 bases from J, leaving 10 bases between. The CDR3 is 12 amino acids. Germline loops: CDR1 LNHNV, CDR2 YYDKDF (reference sequence). Here the CDR3 DNA reads TGTGCCACCAGCAGAGATACGGGTAGTGCTTTCTTT. Translating gives CATSRDTGSAFF. Complete variable domain (other parts from reference TRBV15 and TRBJ1-1): DAMVIQNPRYQVTQFGKPVTLSCSQTLNHNVMYWYQQKSSQAPKLLFHYYDKDFNNEADTPDNFQSRRPNTSFCFLDIRSPGLGDTAMYLCATSRDTGSAFFGQGTRLTVV.